This entry lists 17 T cell receptor beta chains sequenced from one sample in a study of cytomegalovirus exposure and HLA in healthy donors. PCR amplification relied on 60 Vbeta primers (plus 13 Jbeta primers). Generated by immunoSEQ multiplex PCR, the TCRdb table keeps only in-frame clones and is missing some. This sample has tens of thousands of clones, with 60% to 85% found just once. Sequenced: PBMCs. The receptors stem from a man aged 40-55 years in good health and CMV-seronegative.

V is TRBV10-3 and J is TRBJ2-2; maybe TRBD2 (6 bases). This CDR3 is 15 amino acids long. The germline V gene encodes CDR1 ENHRY and CDR2 SYGVKD. Trimming shortened V by 6 bases and J by 0 bases, and 11 bases separated the two germline ends. DNA for the CDR3: TGTGCCATCAGGACTAGTGAGGCGAACACCGGGGAGCTGTTTTTT. This encodes CAIRTSEANTGELFF.

The chain carries TRBV4-1 and TRBJ1-2; D might be TRBD1 (6 bases). This CDR3 contains 14 residues. Per the germline V gene, CDR1 is MGHRA and CDR2 is YSYEKL. Trimming cost V 1 base and J 8 bases, with 14 bases left between them. The CDR3 nucleotides are TGCGCCAGCAGCCAAGTCTCAGGGGAGGGGGGCTACACCTTC. Translated: CASSQVSGEGGYTF.

The chain recombines TRBV28 with TRBJ2-1; perhaps TRBD2 as D (5 bases). The V end lost 7 bases, the J end lost 5 bases, and 15 bases lay between the germline ends. Per germline, CDR1 MDHEN and CDR2 SYDVKM. The CDR3 sequence is 14 residues long. Written as DNA, the CDR3 is TGTGCCAGCATAAGAGGAGGAGCAGACAATGAGCAGTTCTTC. It yields the protein CASIRGGADNEQFF.

The chain uses TRBV19 and TRBJ2-1, with TRBD2 matching 9 bases. Germline V CDR1 and CDR2: LNHDA, SQIVND (reference sequence). After removal of 7 bases from V and 9 bases from J, the junction contained 16 bases not matched to a gene. This CDR3 is built from 16 residues. CDR3 nucleotide sequence: TGTGCCAGTAACCTAGGAGAGACTAGCGGATTAGGTGAGCAGTTCTTC. Translated, it gives CASNLGETSGLGEQFF.

This clone was seen only once. The chain employs TRBV19 and TRBJ2-3; TRBD2 matches at 8 bases. Germline V lookup: CDR1 LNHDA, CDR2 SQIVND (reference sequence). V was pared by 5 bases and J by 5 bases, with 6 bases of the junction left unmatched. The CDR3 totals 14 residues. CDR3 DNA: TGTGCCAGTAGTCACGGGAGGGCTGGAGATACGCAGTATTTT. Translating it yields CASSHGRAGDTQYF.

This clone was observed a handful of times. The rearrangement links TRBV28 to TRBJ1-1; D unclear. With 9 bases removed from V and 7 bases from J, the gap between germline ends came to 9 bases. This CDR3 comprises 10 residues. Germline CDR1 MDHEN, CDR2 SYDVKM. CDR3 protein: CASSYGEAFF. As DNA, the CDR3 is TGTGCCAGTTCCTATGGTGAAGCTTTCTTT.

CDR3 in amino acids: CASSATTGTGLNEQFF. The CDR3 DNA reads as TGTGCCAGCAGCGCAACTACCGGGACAGGACTCAATGAGCAGTTCTTC. The chain links TRBV9 to TRBJ2-1; 8 bases agree with TRBD1. V shed 3 bases and J 6 bases; nucleotides not matched to a gene: 11. Germline V lookup: CDR1 SGDLS, CDR2 YYNGEE. The CDR3 consists of 16 residues.

The gene calls are TRBV4-2 and TRBJ2-7; 10 bases agree with TRBD2. CDR3 length: 16 amino acids. Losses at the gene ends were 0 bases for V and 1 base for J; bases not matched to a gene: 3. Germline CDR1 and CDR2: LGHNA and YNFKEQ. The CDR3 reads CASSQEWTSGSYEQYF. The DNA for the CDR3 is TGTGCCAGCAGCCAAGAGTGGACTAGCGGATCCTACGAGCAGTACTTC.

V usage is TRBV6-6 and J usage is TRBJ1-4; D is possibly TRBD1 (5 bases). The V gene lost 7 bases and the J gene lost 7 bases, with 13 bases spanning the gap. Germline V gene sequence: CDR1 MNHNY, CDR2 SVGAGI (reference sequence). The CDR3 has 13 residues. CDR3 residues: CASTQGTFEKLFF. Written as DNA, the CDR3 is TGTGCCAGCACCCAAGGGACTTTTGAAAAACTGTTTTTT.

The CDR3 here is CASSLPGTSTGELFF. The CDR3 DNA reads as TGTGCCAGCAGTTTACCCGGGACTAGTACCGGGGAGCTGTTTTTT. The V gene is TRBV28, the J gene TRBJ2-2; 8 nucleotides align to TRBD2. The germline gives CDR1 MDHEN, CDR2 SYDVKM. J was trimmed by 5 bases and V by 2 bases; bases with no gene match: 4. This CDR3 has 15 residues.

This clone was picked up a small number of times. V gene TRBV7-3 combines with J gene TRBJ2-3; possible D gene TRBD2, 6 bases. CDR3 length: 14 residues. Trimming left V 6 bases short and J 2 bases short, with 12 bases between. Germline V CDR1 and CDR2: SGHTA, FQGTGA. The CDR3 region is CASSRGGNTDTQYF. CDR3 nucleotides: TGTGCCAGCAGTAGGGGCGGGAACACAGATACGCAGTATTTT. Full variable domain (outside the CDR3, taken from reference TRBV7-3 and TRBJ2-3): GAGVSQTPSNKVTEKGKYVELRCDPISGHTALYWYRQSLGQGPEFLIYFQGTGAADDSGLPNDRFFAVRPEGSVSTLKIQRTERGDSAVYLCASSRGGNTDTQYFGPGTRLTVL.

CDR3 sequence reads: CAISGGTGLYGYTF. The CDR3 coding sequence is TGTGCCATCAGTGGCGGGACAGGACTTTATGGCTACACCTTC. The chain is built from TRBV10-3 and TRBJ1-2, with 8 bases matching TRBD1. The junction had 6 bases not matched to a gene; V was cut back by 4 bases and J by 5 bases. Germline values: CDR1 ENHRY, CDR2 SYGVKD. CDR3 length equals 14 residues.

This clone was seen a handful of times. This chain connects TRBV2 to TRBJ2-7; D call uncertain. The CDR3 consists of 15 residues. Germline lookup yields CDR1 SNHLY and CDR2 FYNNEI. Trimming stripped 4 bases from V and 2 bases from J, with 15 bases between. In DNA, the CDR3 is TGTGCCAGCAGTGCAGATCCCACTCAGGCCTACGAGCAGTACTTC. This codes for CASSADPTQAYEQYF.

This clone has just a few counts. The CDR3 spells CASSFNRGGDEQFF. The CDR3 nucleotides are TGCGCCAGCAGCTTTAACAGGGGAGGAGATGAGCAGTTCTTC. This chain joins TRBV5-1 and TRBJ2-1, with a possible D match to TRBD1 (7 bases). The CDR3 contains 14 residues. The V end lost 2 bases, the J end lost 8 bases, and 14 bases lay between the germline ends. Germline values: CDR1 SGHRS, CDR2 YFSETQ. The entire variable domain, with the rest obtained from reference TRBV5-1 and TRBJ2-1, is as follows: KAGVTQTPRYLIKTRGQQVTLSCSPISGHRSVSWYQQTPGQGLQFLFEYFSETQRNKGNFPGRFSGRQFSNSRSEMNVSTLELGDSALYLCASSFNRGGDEQFFGPGTRLTVL.

V usage is TRBV5-4 and J usage is TRBJ2-4; D unclear. Germline CDR1 reads SGHNT; CDR2 reads YYREEE (reference sequence). The CDR3 runs to 17 residues. The V end lost 3 bases, the J end lost 1 base, and 17 bases lay between the germline ends. The CDR3 nucleotides read TGTGCCAGCAGCTCCTATGGGTCCCTCAGGGCCAAAAACATTCAGTACTTC. Translated, it gives CASSSYGSLRAKNIQYF.

This clone was detected only once. The chain links TRBV6-1 to TRBJ2-3; D is undetermined. The CDR3 runs 15 residues. Germline lookup yields CDR1 MNHNS and CDR2 SASEGT. V shed 2 bases and J shed 1 base, with 10 bases lying between them. The CDR3 reads CASSEPRGGTDTQYF. CDR3 nucleotides: TGTGCCAGCAGTGAACCCCGCGGCGGCACAGATACGCAGTATTTT.

The rearrangement links TRBV7-9 to TRBJ2-7; D uncertain. Trimming took 1 base from V and 6 from J, leaving 10 bases between them. The CDR3 sequence is 13 residues long. Germline CDR1 SEHNR, CDR2 FQNEAQ (reference sequence). The CDR3: CASSLGFPTEQYF. Here the CDR3 DNA reads TGTGCCAGCAGCTTAGGGTTTCCTACCGAGCAGTACTTC. Full variable domain (missing parts from reference TRBV7-9 and TRBJ2-7): DTGVSQNPRHKITKRGQNVTFRCDPISEHNRLYWYRQTLGQGPEFLTYFQNEAQLEKSRLLSDRFSAERPKGSFSTLEIQRTEQGDSAMYLCASSLGFPTEQYFGPGTRLTVT.